These T cell receptor beta chains were read from a single sample in a study of blood T cells in healthy people across ages. TCRdb itself ran the 5' RACE reads through MiXCR, one entry per CDR3 protein. Among 780,000 or so distinct CDR3 sequences listed, approximately 25% were seen once. These data were likewise used in another study, on T cells of mothers and their children.

The material sequenced was blood. These receptors all stem from a boy between 10 and 17 years old in good health. Each CDR3 is given with its conserved first and last residue. Fields, in order: CDR3 DNA, CDR3 protein, V gene, CDR3 length, J gene, clone size, D gene. A D gene is named only where the DNA matches it firmly. Expanded clones are given a class, and other clones once, few, many or no size at all.

cdr3_nt: TGCGCCAGCAGCCAGGCGTTTGGGGCAACTAATGAAAAACTGTTTTTT
cdr3_aa: CASSQAFGATNEKLFF
v_call: TRBV4-1
cdr3_length: 16
j_call: TRBJ1-4
clone_size: NA
d_call: NA

cdr3_nt: TGCGCCAGCAGCTTGGCCGACCCGGAGACCCAGTACTTC
cdr3_aa: CASSLADPETQYF
v_call: TRBV5-1
cdr3_length: 13
j_call: TRBJ2-5
clone_size: NA
d_call: NA

cdr3_nt: TGTGCCAGCAGAACTACAGGGGGCAATGAGCAGTTCTTC
cdr3_aa: CASRTTGGNEQFF
v_call: TRBV6-5
cdr3_length: 13
j_call: TRBJ2-1
clone_size: NA
d_call: TRBD1

cdr3_nt: TGTGCCAGCAGTCCACTTATAACAGGGGCCCAAGAGACCCAGTACTTC
cdr3_aa: CASSPLITGAQETQYF
v_call: TRBV2
cdr3_length: 16
j_call: TRBJ2-5
clone_size: NA
d_call: TRBD1

cdr3_nt: TGTGCCAGCAGCTTAGATGGGCGCGGTGAAAGAAACCAGTACTTC
cdr3_aa: CASSLDGRGERNQYF
v_call: TRBV7-2
cdr3_length: 15
j_call: TRBJ2-5
clone_size: NA
d_call: NA

cdr3_nt: TGCAGTGCTAGAAAAGGGGTCCGTGGCTACACCTTC
cdr3_aa: CSARKGVRGYTF
v_call: TRBV20-1
cdr3_length: 12
j_call: TRBJ1-2
clone_size: many
d_call: NA

cdr3_nt: TGTGCCAGCAGCTGGGCGGTGGTAGCTGGAGGGGAGCAGTTCTTC
cdr3_aa: CASSWAVVAGGEQFF
v_call: TRBV5-5
cdr3_length: 15
j_call: TRBJ2-1
clone_size: few
d_call: NA

cdr3_nt: TGTGCCAGCAGCTTGTCGATAGGGGGGAACTATGGCTACACCTTC
cdr3_aa: CASSLSIGGNYGYTF
v_call: TRBV5-4
cdr3_length: 15
j_call: TRBJ1-2
clone_size: once
d_call: NA

cdr3_nt: TGTGCCAGCAGCGTAGCTCCTAGCGGGGGGGCCGGAGAGACCCAGTACTTC
cdr3_aa: CASSVAPSGGAGETQYF
v_call: TRBV9
cdr3_length: 17
j_call: TRBJ2-5
clone_size: NA
d_call: TRBD2

cdr3_nt: TGCAGTGCACCGGGACAGGAGTACAATGAGCAGTTCTTC
cdr3_aa: CSAPGQEYNEQFF
v_call: TRBV20-1
cdr3_length: 13
j_call: TRBJ2-1
clone_size: few
d_call: TRBD1

cdr3_nt: TGCAGCGTAGTGACAGGGAGTGGAAACACCATATATTTT
cdr3_aa: CSVVTGSGNTIYF
v_call: TRBV29-1
cdr3_length: 13
j_call: TRBJ1-3
clone_size: few
d_call: TRBD1

cdr3_nt: TGTGCCAGCAGCTTGGGACAGACTCCGGCAGATACGCAGTATTTT
cdr3_aa: CASSLGQTPADTQYF
v_call: TRBV7-6
cdr3_length: 15
j_call: TRBJ2-3
clone_size: NA
d_call: TRBD1

cdr3_nt: TGCAGCGTTCAAACGGGAAATGAGCAGTTCTTC
cdr3_aa: CSVQTGNEQFF
v_call: TRBV29-1
cdr3_length: 11
j_call: TRBJ2-1
clone_size: few
d_call: NA

cdr3_nt: TGCGCCAGCAGCTTGTTGGACGGCGCAGATACGCAGTATTTT
cdr3_aa: CASSLLDGADTQYF
v_call: TRBV5-1
cdr3_length: 14
j_call: TRBJ2-3
clone_size: few
d_call: NA

cdr3_nt: TGCGCCAGCAGCCAAGATTCGGGAAGGTGGAATGAAAAACTGTTTTTT
cdr3_aa: CASSQDSGRWNEKLFF
v_call: TRBV4-3
cdr3_length: 16
j_call: TRBJ1-4
clone_size: few
d_call: NA

cdr3_nt: TGTGCCAGCAGAAGCCCCGGGACGGTGACCTACGAGCAGTACTTC
cdr3_aa: CASRSPGTVTYEQYF
v_call: TRBV2
cdr3_length: 15
j_call: TRBJ2-7
clone_size: few
d_call: NA